This T cell receptor (beta chain) is from a study of CD8 T cells in Susac syndrome. Study information: Of the sequenced Susac syndrome patients, about six had active disease and roughly eight were in remission. Patients with Susac syndrome were therapy-naive, on corticosteroids, or on intravenous immunoglobulin alone at the time that blood was drawn.

As concerns this clonotype: What it recognizes is unknown.

Study-wide findings and caveats: In Susac syndrome, CD4+ T cell repertoires lacked any clonal expansion.

Reverse transcription used roughly 0.5 to 1 ug RNA and random hexamers. Amplification of TCR beta CDR3 used immunoSEQ multiplex PCR across 54 Vbeta and 13 Jbeta. Each CDR3 protein is one row after TCRdb ran MiXCR on the immunoSEQ multiplex PCR reads. Here the sample spans 200,000 to 250,000 distinct CDR3 sequences, 85% to 95% being singletons. This CDR3 contains 15 residues. Trimming shortened V by 5 bases and J by 4 bases, and 16 bases separated the two germline ends. Germline values: CDR1 SNHLY, CDR2 FYNNEI. The chain recombines TRBV2 with TRBJ2-3; the D is unclear. The sample consisted of CD4+ T cells from PBMCs. The origin of this receptor is a human donor with Susac syndrome. The CDR3 coding sequence is TGTGCCAGCAGTTTCGCCTCGATGCGATCAGATACGCAGTATTTT. It translates to CASSFASMRSDTQYF.